This T cell receptor beta chain originates from a study of spatial heterogeneity in lung cancer. On the study more broadly: Beta-chain sequences were consistently detected more often than alpha-chain sequences. Raw-read counts averaged over ten per unique TCR and UMI combination.

Overall study findings and caveats: Mutation counts in tumors were tracked by counts of expanded intratumoral alpha and beta TCRs.

With 2 bases removed from V and 4 bases from J, the gap between germline ends came to 8 bases. The CDR3 spans 13 residues. MiXCR was run by TCRdb on the 5' RACE reads, yielding one entry per CDR3 protein. The sample has 20,000 to 30,000 distinct CDR3 sequences; roughly 9% are singletons. This sample's time point: sample taken at primary tumor resection. Samples were obtained from about 72 donors, all untreated early-stage non-small cell lung cancer patients. Unsorted samples of tumor, nontumor lung or frozen PBMC had their whole RNA sequenced. This clonotype was found a few times. The antigen is undetermined.

The rearrangement uses TRBV12-3 or TRBV12-4 and TRBJ1-2, with D hard to call. The TCR was taken from a male donor with early-stage non-small cell lung cancer. Sequenced material: lung tumor tissue, taken at surgery. The CDR3 here is CASSLRYRYGYTF. As DNA, the CDR3 is TGTGCCAGCAGTTTAAGGTACCGCTATGGCTACACCTTC.